These 9 T cell receptor beta chains were sequenced from one sample in a study of follicular helper T cells after annual influenza vaccination (dated by TCRdb to about 2017). This specimen's time point label, interpreted: 2014-2015 season, 7 days after vaccination. The library was built by means of the immunoSEQ multiplex PCR assay. TCRdb's version of the immuneACCESS table is confined to in-frame rearrangements and falls short of the full clone set. An unresolved V gene accounts for under half of the shortfall where checked; the remainder is of unknown origin. This sample holds 7,500 to 10,000 clones; roughly 80% were observed only once. The leading ten clones occupy 3% to 4% of the sample. Sequencing used CXCR5+ CD38- circulating T follicular helper cells from blood, obtained 7 days after influenza vaccination. Explained via the paper, the cell subset or site label denotes: circulating Tfh, non-naive CD4+CXCR5+PD-1+ (ICOS+CD38+ or ICOS-CD38-). The receptors were sampled from an adult who received the influenza vaccine.

This chain connects TRBV28 to TRBJ2-5; 8 nucleotides agree with TRBD2. Germline V gene sequence: CDR1 MDHEN, CDR2 SYDVKM. The CDR3 is made up of 15 amino acids. Germline trimming cut 5 bases from V and 3 bases from J; bases unmatched to any gene: 8. The CDR3 reads CASSPWVAGKETQYF. CDR3 DNA sequence: TGTGCCAGCAGTCCCTGGGTAGCGGGGAAAGAGACCCAGTACTTC. Supplemented by reference TRBV28 and TRBJ2-5, the full variable domain reads DVKVTQSSRYLVKRTGEKVFLECVQDMDHENMFWYRQDPGLGLRLIYFSYDVKMKEKGDIPEGYSVSREKKERFSLILESASTNQTSMYLCASSPWVAGKETQYFGPGTRLLVL.

The rearrangement uses TRBV19 and TRBJ1-5, with D possibly being TRBD1 (6 bases). The CDR3 has 15 amino acids. Germline V gives CDR1 LNHDA, CDR2 SQIVND (reference sequence). Trimming left V 7 bases short and J 0 bases short, with 13 bases between. The chain's CDR3 is CASMLGAGSNQPQHF. CDR3 DNA: TGTGCCAGTATGTTGGGGGCAGGTAGCAATCAGCCCCAGCATTTT. Complete variable domain (other parts from reference TRBV19 and TRBJ1-5): DGGITQSPKYLFRKEGQNVTLSCEQNLNHDAMYWYRQDPGQGLRLIYYSQIVNDFQKGDIAEGYSVSREKKESFPLTVTSAQKNPTAFYLCASMLGAGSNQPQHFGDGTRLSIL.

The chain has TRBV5-1 and TRBJ2-1; 9 bases match TRBD2. Germline V gene data show CDR1 as SGHRS and CDR2 as YFSETQ. The CDR3 consists of 15 residues. V gave up 6 bases and J gave up 3 bases; unmatched junction bases: 7. Written as DNA, the CDR3 is TGCGCCAGCACCATGAGCGGGGGGAACTACAATGAGCAGTTCTTC. Protein: CASTMSGGNYNEQFF.

This rearrangement joins TRBV5-1 to TRBJ2-3; 11 nucleotides match TRBD2. The length of the CDR3 is 14 residues. Germline values: CDR1 SGHRS, CDR2 YFSETQ. J gave up 5 bases and V 3 bases, and 2 bases lay outside the gene matches. Here the CDR3 reads CASSYGTSGDTQYF. The CDR3, as DNA: TGCGCCAGCAGCTACGGGACTAGCGGAGATACGCAGTATTTT.

The V gene is TRBV29-1, the J gene TRBJ2-5; 7 nucleotides agree with TRBD1. With V trimmed by 2 bases and J by 5 bases, 5 bases remained unmatched. The CDR3 runs 13 residues. Germline assignment: CDR1 SQVTM and CDR2 ANQGSEA. Here the CDR3 reads CSVEHRGQETQYF. The CDR3 DNA sequence: TGCAGCGTTGAACACAGGGGACAGGAGACCCAGTACTTC.

This rearrangement joins TRBV6-1 to TRBJ1-3; no definite D call. V was pared by 2 bases and J by 0 bases, with 8 bases between. The CDR3 length is 15 residues. Germline values: CDR1 MNHNS, CDR2 SASEGT. CDR3: CASSEIMSSGNTIYF. CDR3 nucleotides: TGTGCCAGCAGTGAAATAATGAGCTCTGGAAACACCATATATTTT.

This clone has just one count. The J gene is TRBJ1-2, the V gene TRBV5-5, with D maybe TRBD1 (5 bases). Germline-derived CDR1 and CDR2 are SGHKS and YYEKEE (reference sequence). The CDR3 has 13 amino acids. Trimming cost V 4 bases and J 4 bases, with 11 bases left between them. The CDR3 coding sequence is TGTGCCAGCAGCCGAGACAGCTCCTATGGCTACACCTTC. Translated, it gives CASSRDSSYGYTF.

This clone has more than one count but fewer than ten. The chain has TRBV19 and TRBJ1-1; tentatively, D is TRBD1 (6 bases). The CDR3 totals 14 residues. V lost 5 bases to trimming and J lost 4 bases, with 14 bases between them. The V gene's germline CDR1 is LNHDA and CDR2 SQIVND (reference sequence). For the CDR3, the DNA is TGTGCCAGTAGTCCCCGGGGGGGGCCCACTGAAGCTTTCTTT. Translated, it gives CASSPRGGPTEAFF.

V and J are TRBV18 and TRBJ2-5, with D unclear. The CDR3 covers 14 residues. In germline, CDR1 is KGHSH, CDR2 LQKENI. Deletions cut 3 bases from V and 2 bases from J, with 10 bases between. The CDR3, as DNA: TGTGCCAGCTCACCCGTTGGGCCTCAAGAGACCCAGTACTTC. Translated, it gives CASSPVGPQETQYF.